The 7 T cell receptor beta chains listed next were all sequenced from one sample in a study of blood T cell repertoires in COVID-19. Repertoires were generated with immunoSEQ multiplex PCR, while TCRdb's copy carries only in-frame clones and drops some. The sample lists 150,000 or so clones; 85% to 90% were seen once. Material: peripheral blood. These receptors were obtained from a woman in her 70s with acute or convalescent COVID-19.

The V call is TRBV11-2, the J call TRBJ1-6; possibly TRBD1 for D (6 bases). Germline V CDR1 and CDR2: SGHAT, FQNNGV. Deletions cut 1 base from V and 2 bases from J, with 15 bases between. The CDR3 loop spans 18 amino acids. The CDR3 region is CASSLVGGWDTYNSPLHF. DNA for the CDR3: TGTGCCAGCAGCTTAGTTGGGGGTTGGGACACCTATAATTCACCCCTCCACTTT.

J is TRBJ2-1 and V is TRBV9, with D tentatively TRBD2 (6 bases). This CDR3 has 15 amino acids. Trimming shortened V by 0 bases and J by 0 bases, and 7 bases separated the two germline ends. Germline CDR1 reads SGDLS; CDR2 reads YYNGEE. CDR3 sequence: CASSVASVSYNEQFF. The CDR3 DNA reads TGTGCCAGCAGCGTAGCTAGCGTCTCCTACAATGAGCAGTTCTTC.

This clone was observed a single time. The J gene is TRBJ1-2, the V gene TRBV28; 10 nucleotides line up with TRBD1. V gave up 5 bases and J gave up 5 bases; unmatched junction bases: 8. Germline CDR1 MDHEN, CDR2 SYDVKM. This CDR3 region has 15 residues. CDR3 in amino acids: CASSAPGQGGYGYTF. Here the CDR3 DNA reads TGTGCCAGCAGTGCTCCCGGACAGGGGGGATATGGCTACACCTTC.

This clone occurred once. V gene TRBV7-2 combines with J gene TRBJ2-3, with a tentative D call TRBD1 (5 bases). V lost 4 bases and J 2 bases, leaving 7 bases between the germline ends. CDR1 is SGHTA, CDR2 FQGNSA, per germline. CDR3 size: 13 residues. Written as DNA, the CDR3 is TGTGCCAGCAGCTCGGACATCACAGATACGCAGTATTTT. It is translated as CASSSDITDTQYF.

CDR3 loop: CASSLVGGADSPLHF. Here the CDR3 DNA reads TGTGCCAGCAGCTTAGTAGGGGGCGCTGATTCACCCCTCCACTTT. This sequence joins TRBV7-2 and TRBJ1-6; the match to TRBD1 covers 7 bases. The CDR3 is 15 residues long. V lost 1 base and J lost 8; bases outside the gene matches: 5. In germline, CDR1 is SGHTA, CDR2 FQGNSA.

This chain connects TRBV11-2 to TRBJ1-1, with D perhaps TRBD1 (6 bases). The CDR3 length is 14 residues. CDR1 is SGHAT, CDR2 FQNNGV, per germline. Trimming pared 4 bases from V and 7 bases from J, leaving 16 bases between. The CDR3 nucleotides read TGTGCCAGCAGCTCCCCTACCACAGGGAGTGAAGCTTTCTTT. Amino acids: CASSSPTTGSEAFF.

The chain combines TRBV4-2 with TRBJ2-3; 8 bases match TRBD2. Unmatched junction bases numbered 13, after V lost 2 bases and J lost 0 bases. CDR3 length equals 19 residues. The germline gives CDR1 LGHNA, CDR2 YNFKEQ. CDR3 residues: CASSQTKRPSGPSTDTQYF. CDR3 bases: TGTGCCAGCAGCCAAACGAAGAGACCTAGCGGGCCTAGCACAGATACGCAGTATTTT.